Given below is one TCR beta chain in context. These data are taken from a study of blood T cell repertoires in COVID-19. In the original workflow: Counts of nucleated cells, estimated from reference gene primer amplification, were obtained. Measured with immunoSEQ multiplex PCR; TCRdb has only the in-frame clones, and not every one. Clonal size and the V and J genes are those of that table, whereas D and trimming came from the DNA. The data contain some 130,000 clones, 84% of them singletons. The receptor comes from a human donor in a cohort sampled during active COVID-19. The sequenced material came from peripheral blood.

The CDR3: CASRTLGVTDYGYTF. The CDR3 region has the DNA TGTGCCAGCAGGACCTTGGGAGTAACGGACTATGGCTACACCTTC. The chain links TRBV27 to TRBJ1-2; no firm D call. The CDR3 has 15 amino acids. CDR1 is MNHEY and CDR2 is SMNVEV in the germline V gene (reference sequence). Trimming took off 6 bases at V and 3 bases at J, with 17 bases between the two ends.